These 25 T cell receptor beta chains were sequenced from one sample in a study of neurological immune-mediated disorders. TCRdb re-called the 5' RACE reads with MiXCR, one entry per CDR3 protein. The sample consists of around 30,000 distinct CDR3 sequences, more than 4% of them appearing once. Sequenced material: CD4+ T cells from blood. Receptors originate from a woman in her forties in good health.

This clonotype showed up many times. The CDR3 region is CSVEGGNTIYF. Written as DNA, the CDR3 is TGCAGCGTTGAGGGTGGAAACACCATATATTTT. The V gene is TRBV29-1, the J gene TRBJ1-3; D remains ambiguous. Trimming removed 3 bases from V and 3 bases from J, with 3 bases in between. There are 11 residues in the CDR3. Germline CDR1 SQVTM, CDR2 ANQGSEA.

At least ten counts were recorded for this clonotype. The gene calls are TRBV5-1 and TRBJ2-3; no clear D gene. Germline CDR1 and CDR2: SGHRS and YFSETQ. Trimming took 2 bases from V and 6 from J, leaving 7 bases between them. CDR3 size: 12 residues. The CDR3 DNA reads TGCGCCAGCAGCTTAAGCTCCGATACGCAGTATTTT. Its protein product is CASSLSSDTQYF.

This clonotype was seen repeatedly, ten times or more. CDR3 bases: TGTGCCAGCAGCTTCGTGAGTGGGGGAGGTGGCTACACCTTC. Its translation: CASSFVSGGGGYTF. This chain connects TRBV5-5 to TRBJ1-2; a possible D gene is TRBD1 (5 bases). The CDR3 extends over 14 amino acids. CDR1 and CDR2 from the germline V gene are SGHKS and YYEKEE (reference sequence). V lost 2 bases and J 7 bases, leaving 15 bases between the germline ends.

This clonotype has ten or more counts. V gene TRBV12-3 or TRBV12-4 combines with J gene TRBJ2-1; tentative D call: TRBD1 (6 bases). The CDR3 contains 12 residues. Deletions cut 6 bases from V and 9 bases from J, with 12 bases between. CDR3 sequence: CASSQQGFEQFF. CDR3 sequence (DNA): TGTGCCAGCAGCCAACAGGGTTTTGAGCAGTTCTTC.

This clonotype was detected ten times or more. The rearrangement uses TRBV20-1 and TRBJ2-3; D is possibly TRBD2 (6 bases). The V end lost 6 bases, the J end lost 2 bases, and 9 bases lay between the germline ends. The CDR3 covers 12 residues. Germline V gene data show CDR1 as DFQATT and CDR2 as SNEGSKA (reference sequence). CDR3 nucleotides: TGCAGTGCGCCGGGACTCACAGATACGCAGTATTTT. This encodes CSAPGLTDTQYF.

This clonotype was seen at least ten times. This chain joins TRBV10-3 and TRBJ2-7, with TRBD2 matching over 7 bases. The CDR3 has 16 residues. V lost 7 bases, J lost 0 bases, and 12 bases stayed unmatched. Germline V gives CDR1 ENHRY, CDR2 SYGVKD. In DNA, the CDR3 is TGTGCCATCATCTACGGGAGGCTCCAGAGCTCCTACGAGCAGTACTTC. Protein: CAIIYGRLQSSYEQYF.

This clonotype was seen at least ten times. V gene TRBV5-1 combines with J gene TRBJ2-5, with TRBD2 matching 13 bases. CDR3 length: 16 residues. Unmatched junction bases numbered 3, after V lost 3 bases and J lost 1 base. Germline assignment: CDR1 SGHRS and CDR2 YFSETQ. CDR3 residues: CASSSGLAGVQETQYF. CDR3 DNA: TGCGCCAGCAGCTCCGGACTAGCGGGGGTCCAAGAGACCCAGTACTTC.

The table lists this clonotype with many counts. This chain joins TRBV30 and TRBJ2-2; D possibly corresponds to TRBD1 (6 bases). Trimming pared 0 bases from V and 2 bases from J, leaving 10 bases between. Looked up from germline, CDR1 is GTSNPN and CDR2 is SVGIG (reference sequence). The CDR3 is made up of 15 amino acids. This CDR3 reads CAWSVTGYNTGELFF. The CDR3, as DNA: TGTGCCTGGAGTGTGACAGGTTACAACACCGGGGAGCTGTTTTTT.

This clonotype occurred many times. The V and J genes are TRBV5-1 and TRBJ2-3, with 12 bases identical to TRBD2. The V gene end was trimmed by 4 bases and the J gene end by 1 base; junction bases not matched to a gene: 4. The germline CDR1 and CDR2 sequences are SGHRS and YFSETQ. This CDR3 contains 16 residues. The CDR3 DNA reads TGCGCCAGCAGCGTAAGACTAGCGGGAGGCACAGATACGCAGTATTTT. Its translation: CASSVRLAGGTDTQYF.

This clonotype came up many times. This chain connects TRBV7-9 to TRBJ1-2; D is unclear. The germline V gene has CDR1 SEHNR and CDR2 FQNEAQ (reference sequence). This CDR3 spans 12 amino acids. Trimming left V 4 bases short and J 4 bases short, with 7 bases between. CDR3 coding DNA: TGTGCCAGCAGCTCGGGAAGCTATGGCTACACCTTC. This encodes CASSSGSYGYTF.

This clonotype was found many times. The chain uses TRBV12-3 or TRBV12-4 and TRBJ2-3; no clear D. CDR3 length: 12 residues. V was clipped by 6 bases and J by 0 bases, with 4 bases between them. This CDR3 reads CASSYSTDTQYF. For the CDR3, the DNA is TGTGCCAGCAGCTATAGCACAGATACGCAGTATTTT.

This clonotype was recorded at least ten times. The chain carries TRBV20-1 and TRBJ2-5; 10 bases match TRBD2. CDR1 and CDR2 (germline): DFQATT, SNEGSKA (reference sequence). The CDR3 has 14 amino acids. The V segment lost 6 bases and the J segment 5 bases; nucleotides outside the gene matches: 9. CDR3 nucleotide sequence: TGCAGTGCCCGCCCCCTAGCGGGAGTGGAGACCCAGTACTTC. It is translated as CSARPLAGVETQYF.

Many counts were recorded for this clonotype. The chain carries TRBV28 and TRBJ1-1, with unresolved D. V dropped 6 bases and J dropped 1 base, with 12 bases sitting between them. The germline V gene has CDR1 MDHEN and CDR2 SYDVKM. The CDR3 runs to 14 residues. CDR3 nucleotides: TGTGCCAGCAGGCCCCCAAACAGGAACACTGAAGCTTTCTTT. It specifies CASRPPNRNTEAFF. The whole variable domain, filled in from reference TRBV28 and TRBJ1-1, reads DVKVTQSSRYLVKRTGEKVFLECVQDMDHENMFWYRQDPGLGLRLIYFSYDVKMKEKGDIPEGYSVSREKKERFSLILESASTNQTSMYLCASRPPNRNTEAFFGQGTRLTVV.

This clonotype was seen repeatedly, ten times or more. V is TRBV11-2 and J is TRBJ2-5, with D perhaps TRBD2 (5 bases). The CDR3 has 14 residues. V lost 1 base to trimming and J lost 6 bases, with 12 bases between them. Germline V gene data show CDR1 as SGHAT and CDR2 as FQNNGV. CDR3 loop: CASSLAGSAKTQYF. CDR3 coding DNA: TGTGCCAGCAGCTTAGCTGGGAGCGCGAAGACCCAGTACTTC.

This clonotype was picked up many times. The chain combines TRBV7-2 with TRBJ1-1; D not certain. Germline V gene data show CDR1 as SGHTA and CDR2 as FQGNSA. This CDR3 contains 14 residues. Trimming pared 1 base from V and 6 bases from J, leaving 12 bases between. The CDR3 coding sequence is TGTGCCAGCAGCTTAGTGTGGCGTAGCGCTGAAGCTTTCTTT. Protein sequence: CASSLVWRSAEAFF.

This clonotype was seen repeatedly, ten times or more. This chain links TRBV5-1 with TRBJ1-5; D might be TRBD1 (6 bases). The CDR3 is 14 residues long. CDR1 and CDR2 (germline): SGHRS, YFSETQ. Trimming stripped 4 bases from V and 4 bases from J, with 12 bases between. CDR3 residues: CASSQDSPNQPQHF. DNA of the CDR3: TGCGCCAGCAGCCAGGACAGCCCTAATCAGCCCCAGCATTTT.

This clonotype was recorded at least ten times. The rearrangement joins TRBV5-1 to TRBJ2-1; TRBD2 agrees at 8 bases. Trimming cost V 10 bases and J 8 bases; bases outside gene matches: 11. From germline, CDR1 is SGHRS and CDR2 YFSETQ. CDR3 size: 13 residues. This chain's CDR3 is CASRIAGTYEQFF. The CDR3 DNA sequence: TGCGCCTCCCGGATAGCGGGAACCTATGAGCAGTTCTTC.

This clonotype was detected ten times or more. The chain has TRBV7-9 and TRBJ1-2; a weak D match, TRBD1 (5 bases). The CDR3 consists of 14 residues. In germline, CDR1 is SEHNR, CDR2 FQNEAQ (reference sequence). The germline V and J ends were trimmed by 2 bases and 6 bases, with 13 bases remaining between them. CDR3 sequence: CASSLQGTTHGYTF. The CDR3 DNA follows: TGTGCCAGCAGCTTACAGGGAACGACCCATGGCTACACCTTC.

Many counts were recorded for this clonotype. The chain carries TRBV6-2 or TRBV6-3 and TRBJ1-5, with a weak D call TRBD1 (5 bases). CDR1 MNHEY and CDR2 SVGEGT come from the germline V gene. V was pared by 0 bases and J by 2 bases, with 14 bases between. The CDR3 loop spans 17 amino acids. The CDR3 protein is CASSYSPGGGGNQPQHF. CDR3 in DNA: TGTGCCAGCAGTTACTCTCCGGGGGGGGGTGGCAATCAGCCCCAGCATTTT.

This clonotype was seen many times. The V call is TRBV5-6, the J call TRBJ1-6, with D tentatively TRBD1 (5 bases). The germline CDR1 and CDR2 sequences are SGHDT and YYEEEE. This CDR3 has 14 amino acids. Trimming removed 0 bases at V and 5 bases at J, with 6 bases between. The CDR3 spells CASSLVGDNSPLHF. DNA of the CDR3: TGTGCCAGCAGCTTGGTAGGGGATAATTCACCCCTCCACTTT.

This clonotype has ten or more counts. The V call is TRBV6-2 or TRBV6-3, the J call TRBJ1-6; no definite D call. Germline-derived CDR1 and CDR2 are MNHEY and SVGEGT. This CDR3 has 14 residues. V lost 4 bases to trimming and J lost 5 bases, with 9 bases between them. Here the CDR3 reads CASSSGSHNSPLHF. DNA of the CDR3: TGTGCCAGCAGTTCGGGTTCCCATAATTCACCCCTCCACTTT.

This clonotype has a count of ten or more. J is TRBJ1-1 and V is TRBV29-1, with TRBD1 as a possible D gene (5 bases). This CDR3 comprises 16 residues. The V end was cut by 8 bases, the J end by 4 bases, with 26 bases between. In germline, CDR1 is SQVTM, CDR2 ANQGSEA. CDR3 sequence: CSIQGVQGGSTTEAFF. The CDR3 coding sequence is TGCAGCATTCAAGGGGTGCAGGGCGGGAGCACCACTGAAGCTTTCTTT.

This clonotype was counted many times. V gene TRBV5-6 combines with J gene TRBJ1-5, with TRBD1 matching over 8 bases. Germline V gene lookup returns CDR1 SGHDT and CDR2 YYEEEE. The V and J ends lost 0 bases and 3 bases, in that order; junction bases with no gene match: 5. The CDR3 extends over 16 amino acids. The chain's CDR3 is CASSLGGQGNNQPQHF. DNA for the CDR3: TGTGCCAGCAGCTTGGGAGGACAGGGAAACAATCAGCCCCAGCATTTT.

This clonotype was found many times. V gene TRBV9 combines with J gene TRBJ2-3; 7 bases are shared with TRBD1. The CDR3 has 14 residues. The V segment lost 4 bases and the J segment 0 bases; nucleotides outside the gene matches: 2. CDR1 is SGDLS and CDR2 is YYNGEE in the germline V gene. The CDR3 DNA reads TGTGCCAGCAGCACAGGGGTCAGCACAGATACGCAGTATTTT. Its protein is CASSTGVSTDTQYF.

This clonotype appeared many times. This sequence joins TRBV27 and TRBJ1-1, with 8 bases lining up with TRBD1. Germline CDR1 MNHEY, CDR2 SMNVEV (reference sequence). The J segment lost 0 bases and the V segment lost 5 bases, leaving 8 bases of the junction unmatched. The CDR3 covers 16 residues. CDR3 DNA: TGTGCCAGCAGTACCGGACAGGGATCCATGAACACTGAAGCTTTCTTT. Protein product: CASSTGQGSMNTEAFF.